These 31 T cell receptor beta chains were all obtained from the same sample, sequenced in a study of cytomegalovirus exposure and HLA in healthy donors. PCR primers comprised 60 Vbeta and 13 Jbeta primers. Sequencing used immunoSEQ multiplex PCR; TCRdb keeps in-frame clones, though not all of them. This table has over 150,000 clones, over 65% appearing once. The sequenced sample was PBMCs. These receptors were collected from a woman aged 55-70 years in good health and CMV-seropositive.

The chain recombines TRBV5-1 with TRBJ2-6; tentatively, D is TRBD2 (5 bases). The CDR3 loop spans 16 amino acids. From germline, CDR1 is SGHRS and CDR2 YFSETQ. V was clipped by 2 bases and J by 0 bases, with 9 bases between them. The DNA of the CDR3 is TGCGCCAGCAGCTTCCCCCGGGACTCTGGGGCCAACGTCCTGACTTTC. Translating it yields CASSFPRDSGANVLTF.

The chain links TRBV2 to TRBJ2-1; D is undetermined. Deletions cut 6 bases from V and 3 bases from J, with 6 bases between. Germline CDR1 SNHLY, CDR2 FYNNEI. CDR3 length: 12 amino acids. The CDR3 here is CASSERYNEQFF. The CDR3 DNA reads TGTGCCAGCAGCGAACGCTACAATGAGCAGTTCTTC.

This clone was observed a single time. CDR3 DNA: TGCAGTGCTAGGAGGATCTACGAGCAGTACTTC. It is translated as CSARRIYEQYF. V gene TRBV20-1 combines with J gene TRBJ2-7; D not certain. Germline assignment: CDR1 DFQATT and CDR2 SNEGSKA (reference sequence). The V end lost 3 bases, the J end lost 3 bases, and 6 bases lay between the germline ends. The CDR3 is 11 amino acids.

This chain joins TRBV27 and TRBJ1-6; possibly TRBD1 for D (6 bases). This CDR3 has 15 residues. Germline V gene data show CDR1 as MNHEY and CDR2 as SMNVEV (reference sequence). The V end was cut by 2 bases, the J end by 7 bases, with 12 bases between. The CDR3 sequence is CASSLEPGENSPLHF. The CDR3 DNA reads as TGTGCCAGCAGTTTAGAGCCAGGGGAGAATTCACCCCTCCACTTT.

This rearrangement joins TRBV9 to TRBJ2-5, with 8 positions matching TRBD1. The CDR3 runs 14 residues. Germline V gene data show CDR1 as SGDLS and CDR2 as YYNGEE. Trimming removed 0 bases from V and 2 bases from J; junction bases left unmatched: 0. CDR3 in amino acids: CASSVGQGQETQYF. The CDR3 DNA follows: TGTGCCAGCAGCGTAGGACAGGGGCAAGAGACCCAGTACTTC.

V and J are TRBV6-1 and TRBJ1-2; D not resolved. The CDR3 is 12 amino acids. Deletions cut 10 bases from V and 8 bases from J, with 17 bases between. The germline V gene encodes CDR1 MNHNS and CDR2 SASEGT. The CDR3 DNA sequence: TGTGCCATCACTCGAGCGGTGGGAGGCTACACCTTC. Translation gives CAITRAVGGYTF.

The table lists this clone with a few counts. CDR3 region: CASSPPGDGELFF. CDR3 nucleotide sequence: TGTGCCAGCTCACCTCCAGGGGACGGGGAGCTGTTTTTT. V is TRBV18 and J is TRBJ2-2; possible D gene TRBD1, 6 bases. The CDR3 length is 13 residues. Per the germline V gene, CDR1 is KGHSH and CDR2 is LQKENI. The ends were cut back, 3 bases at V and 7 bases at J, with 9 bases in the middle.

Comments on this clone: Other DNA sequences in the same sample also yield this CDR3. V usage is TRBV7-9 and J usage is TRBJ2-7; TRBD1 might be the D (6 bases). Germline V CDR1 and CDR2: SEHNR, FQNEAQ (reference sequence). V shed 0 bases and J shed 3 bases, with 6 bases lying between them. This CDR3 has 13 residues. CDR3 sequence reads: CASSLAGGYEQYF. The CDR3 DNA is TGTGCCAGCAGCTTAGCAGGGGGCTACGAGCAGTACTTC.

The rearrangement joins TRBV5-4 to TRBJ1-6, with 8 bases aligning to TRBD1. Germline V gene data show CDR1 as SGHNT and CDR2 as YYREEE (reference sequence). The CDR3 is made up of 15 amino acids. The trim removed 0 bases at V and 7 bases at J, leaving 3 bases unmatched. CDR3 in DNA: TGTGCCAGCAGCTTGGGACAGGGGAAAAATTCACCCCTCCACTTT. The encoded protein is CASSLGQGKNSPLHF.

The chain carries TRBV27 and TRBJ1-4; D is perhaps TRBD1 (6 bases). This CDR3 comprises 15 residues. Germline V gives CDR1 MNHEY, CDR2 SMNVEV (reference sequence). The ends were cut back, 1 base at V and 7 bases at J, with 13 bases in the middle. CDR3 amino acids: CASSLLTGSREKLFF. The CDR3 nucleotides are TGTGCCAGCAGTTTATTAACAGGGTCCCGTGAAAAACTGTTTTTT.

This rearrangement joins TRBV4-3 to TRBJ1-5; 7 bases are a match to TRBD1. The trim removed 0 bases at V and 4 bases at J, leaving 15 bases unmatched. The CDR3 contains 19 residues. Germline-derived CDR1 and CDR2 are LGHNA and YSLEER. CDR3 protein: CASSQEEVHRGSLNQPQHF. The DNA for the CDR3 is TGCGCCAGCAGCCAAGAGGAGGTTCACAGGGGCTCTCTGAATCAGCCCCAGCATTTT.

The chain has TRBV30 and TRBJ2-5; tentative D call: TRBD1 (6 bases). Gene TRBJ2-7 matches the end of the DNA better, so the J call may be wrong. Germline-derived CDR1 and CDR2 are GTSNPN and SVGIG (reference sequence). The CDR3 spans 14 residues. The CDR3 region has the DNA TGTGCCTGGAATCCGGGACACCGAACCTACGAGCAGTACTTC. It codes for CAWNPGHRTYEQYF.

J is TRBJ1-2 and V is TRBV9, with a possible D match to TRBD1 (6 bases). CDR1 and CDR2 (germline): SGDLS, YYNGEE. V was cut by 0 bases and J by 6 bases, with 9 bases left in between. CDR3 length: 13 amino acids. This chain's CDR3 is CASSVEPGDGYTF. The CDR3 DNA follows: TGTGCCAGCAGCGTAGAACCAGGGGATGGCTACACCTTC.

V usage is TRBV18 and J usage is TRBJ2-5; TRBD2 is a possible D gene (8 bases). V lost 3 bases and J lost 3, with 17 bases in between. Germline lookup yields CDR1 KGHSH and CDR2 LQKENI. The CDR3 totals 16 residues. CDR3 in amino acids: CASSPGGGTAKETQYF. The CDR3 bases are TGTGCCAGCTCACCTGGCGGGGGGACAGCCAAAGAGACCCAGTACTTC.

The CDR3 reads CASSLGGGTGGEQYF. CDR3 sequence (DNA): TGTGCCAGCAGCTTAGGCGGCGGGACAGGGGGCGAGCAGTACTTC. The rearrangement uses TRBV7-6 and TRBJ2-7; TRBD1 aligns across 11 bases. This CDR3 is built from 15 residues. CDR1 is SGHVS and CDR2 is FNYEAQ in the germline V gene. V lost 1 base, J lost 6 bases, and 5 bases stayed unmatched.

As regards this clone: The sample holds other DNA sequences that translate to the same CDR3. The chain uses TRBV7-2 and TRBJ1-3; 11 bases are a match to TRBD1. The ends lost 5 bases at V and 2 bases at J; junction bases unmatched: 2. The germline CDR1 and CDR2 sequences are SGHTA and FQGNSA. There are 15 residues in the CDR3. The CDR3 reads CASSRTGGTGNTIYF. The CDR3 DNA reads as TGTGCCAGCAGCCGGACAGGGGGCACTGGAAACACCATATATTTT.

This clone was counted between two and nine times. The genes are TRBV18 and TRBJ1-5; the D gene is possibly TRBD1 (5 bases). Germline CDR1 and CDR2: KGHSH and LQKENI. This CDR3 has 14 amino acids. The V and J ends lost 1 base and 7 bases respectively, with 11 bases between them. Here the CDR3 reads CASSPQGLGQPQHF. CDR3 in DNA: TGTGCCAGCTCACCACAGGGGCTTGGGCAGCCCCAGCATTTT.

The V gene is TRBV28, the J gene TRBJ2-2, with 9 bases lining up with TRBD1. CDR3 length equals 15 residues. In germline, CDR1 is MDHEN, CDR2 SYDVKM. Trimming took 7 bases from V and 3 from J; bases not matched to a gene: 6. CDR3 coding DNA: TGTGCCAGCAAACAAAGGGACAGGGACACCGGGGAGCTGTTTTTT. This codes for CASKQRDRDTGELFF.

The DNA for the CDR3 is TGTGCCAGCAGACAACAGGGATCAGACTATGGCTACACCTTC. Amino acids: CASRQQGSDYGYTF. The genes are TRBV6-5 and TRBJ1-2, with D perhaps matching TRBD1 (6 bases). Trimming stripped 6 bases from V and 3 bases from J, with 14 bases between. From germline, CDR1 is MNHEY and CDR2 SVGAGI. The CDR3 has 14 amino acids.

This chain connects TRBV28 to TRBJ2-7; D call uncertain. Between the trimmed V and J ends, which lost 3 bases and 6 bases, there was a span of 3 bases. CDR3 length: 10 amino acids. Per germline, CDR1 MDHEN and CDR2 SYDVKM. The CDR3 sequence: CASSFREQYF. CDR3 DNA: TGTGCCAGCAGTTTCCGCGAGCAGTACTTC.

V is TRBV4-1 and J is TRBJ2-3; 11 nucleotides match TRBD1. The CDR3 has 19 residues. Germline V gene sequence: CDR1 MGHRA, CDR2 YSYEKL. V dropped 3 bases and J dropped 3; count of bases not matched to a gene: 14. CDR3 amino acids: CASSQSPGQGGPLTDTQYF. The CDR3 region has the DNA TGCGCCAGCAGCCAGTCTCCGGGACAGGGGGGACCCCTAACAGATACGCAGTATTTT.

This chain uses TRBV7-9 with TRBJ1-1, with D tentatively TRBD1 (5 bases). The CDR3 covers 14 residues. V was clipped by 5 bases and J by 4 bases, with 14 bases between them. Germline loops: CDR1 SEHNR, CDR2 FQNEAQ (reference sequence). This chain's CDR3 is CASSTQGFGTEAFF. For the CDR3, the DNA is TGTGCCAGCAGCACCCAGGGATTTGGCACTGAAGCTTTCTTT. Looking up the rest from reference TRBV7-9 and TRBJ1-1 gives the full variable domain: DTGVSQNPRHKITKRGQNVTFRCDPISEHNRLYWYRQTLGQGPEFLTYFQNEAQLEKSRLLSDRFSAERPKGSFSTLEIQRTEQGDSAMYLCASSTQGFGTEAFFGQGTRLTVV.

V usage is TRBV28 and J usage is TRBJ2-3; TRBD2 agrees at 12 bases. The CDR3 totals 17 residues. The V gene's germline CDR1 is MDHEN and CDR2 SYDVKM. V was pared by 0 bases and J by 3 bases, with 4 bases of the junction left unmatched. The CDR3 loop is CASSLWLAGGATDTQYF. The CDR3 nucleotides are TGTGCCAGCAGTTTATGGCTAGCGGGAGGGGCAACAGATACGCAGTATTTT.

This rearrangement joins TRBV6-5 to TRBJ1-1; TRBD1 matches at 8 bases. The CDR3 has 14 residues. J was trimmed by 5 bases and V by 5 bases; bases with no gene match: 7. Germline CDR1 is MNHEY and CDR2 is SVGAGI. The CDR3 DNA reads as TGTGCCAGCAGTCACAAGACAGGGGTGACTGAAGCTTTCTTT. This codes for CASSHKTGVTEAFF.

The CDR3 nucleotides are TGTGCCTGGAGTGTACTAGCCCAGCGGGGGGGCCGTGAGCAGTTCTTC. This codes for CAWSVLAQRGGREQFF. The chain links TRBV30 to TRBJ2-1, with 10 bases lining up with TRBD2. The CDR3 has 16 residues. Germline V gives CDR1 GTSNPN, CDR2 SVGIG (reference sequence). The V segment lost 0 bases and the J segment 9 bases; nucleotides outside the gene matches: 11.

The CDR3 loop is CASRQGNYGYTF. The CDR3 DNA reads as TGTGCCAGCAGACAGGGAAACTATGGCTACACCTTC. The V and J genes are TRBV6-1 and TRBJ1-2; D might be TRBD1 (6 bases). The CDR3 loop spans 12 amino acids. CDR1 MNHNS and CDR2 SASEGT come from the germline V gene. The V and J ends lost 6 bases and 2 bases respectively, with 7 bases between them.

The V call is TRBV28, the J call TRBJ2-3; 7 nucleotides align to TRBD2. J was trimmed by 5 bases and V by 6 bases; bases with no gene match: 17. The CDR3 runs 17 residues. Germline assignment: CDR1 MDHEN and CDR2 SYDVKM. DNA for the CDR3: TGTGCCAGCAGCCTACTTGGCAAGGGGAGGGCCAAAGATACGCAGTATTTT. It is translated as CASSLLGKGRAKDTQYF.

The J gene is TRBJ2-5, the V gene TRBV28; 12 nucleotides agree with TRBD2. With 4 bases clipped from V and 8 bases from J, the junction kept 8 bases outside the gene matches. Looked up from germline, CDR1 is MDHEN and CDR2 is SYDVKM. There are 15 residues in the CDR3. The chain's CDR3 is CASSSRLAGAETQYF. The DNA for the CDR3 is TGTGCCAGCAGTTCCCGACTAGCGGGGGCCGAAACCCAGTACTTC.

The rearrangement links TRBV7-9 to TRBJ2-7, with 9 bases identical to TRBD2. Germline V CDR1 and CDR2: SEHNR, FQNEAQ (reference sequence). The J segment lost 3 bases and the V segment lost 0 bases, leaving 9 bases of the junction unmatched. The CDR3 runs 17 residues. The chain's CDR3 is CASSLAGDSGGFYEQYF. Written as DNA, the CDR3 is TGTGCCAGCAGCTTAGCAGGAGATAGCGGGGGATTCTACGAGCAGTACTTC.

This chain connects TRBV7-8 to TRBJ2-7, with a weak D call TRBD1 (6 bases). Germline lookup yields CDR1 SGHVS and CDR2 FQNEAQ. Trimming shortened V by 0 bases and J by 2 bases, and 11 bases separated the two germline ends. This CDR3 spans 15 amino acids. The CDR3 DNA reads TGTGCCAGCAGCTTAGCCGAGACAGGACCCTACGAGCAGTACTTC. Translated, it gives CASSLAETGPYEQYF.

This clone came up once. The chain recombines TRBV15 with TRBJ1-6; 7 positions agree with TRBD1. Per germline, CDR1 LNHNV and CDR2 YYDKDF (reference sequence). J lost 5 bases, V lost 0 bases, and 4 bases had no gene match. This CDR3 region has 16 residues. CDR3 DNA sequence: TGTGCCACCAGCAGAGACCAGGGGGTAGATAATTCACCCCTCCACTTT. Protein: CATSRDQGVDNSPLHF.